This TCR beta chain is drawn from a study of blood T cell repertoires in COVID-19 (TCRdb year 2020). Study-level background: Collaborator samples came from the United States, Italy and Spain and covered acute and convalescent phases of COVID-19. The material from the prospective study consisted of cDNA or gDNA derived from T cells, B-cell-depleted T cells, or PBMCs. Deeply sampled blood TCRbeta repertoires from subjects exposed to, actively infected with, or recovered from COVID-19 were included in the dataset. HLA class I and class II types, where available, came from metadata supplied by the sample provider rather than from assay-based typing. The repertoires were released in a freely available public database meant as a resource for research on the immune response to SARS-CoV-2. The samples were drawn from two sources: the first 160 participants of the ongoing ImmuneRACE study, and 1,254 subjects contributed by 6 global collaborators. A de-identified subject ID, COVID-19 status, age in years and sex were almost always included in the sample metadata. Findings and caveats that apply to the study as a whole: Clinical and demographic metadata were provided uncurated, with the amount varying by source and participant.

Taken from the germline V gene, the CDR1 and CDR2 loops are SGHRS and YFSETQ. The CDR3 measures 15 amino acids from cysteine to phenylalanine. Left in the record is the CDR3 DNA by itself, 45 bases read in frame from the first base. V and J are trimmed by 3 bases and 7 bases, and the gene matches miss 8 bases of the junction. This clone occurred a few times. Its cognate antigen has yet to be identified. The record has no base qualities; no much larger clone is one base away. One collaborating source in Seattle enrolled patients while the patients were actively infected and followed the patients over time throughout the course of disease. The collaborating institutions used their own protocols to collect whole blood in K2EDTA tubes. For TCRbeta analysis, collaborators shipped samples as frozen whole blood, isolated PBMCs, or DNA extracted from either of those sample types. TCRbeta CDR3 regions were amplified from genomic DNA by means of the immunoSEQ Assay, a bias-controlled multiplex PCR. On the study's bioinformatics: The number of nucleated cells in each sample was estimated by amplification of reference gene primers within the assay. Sequence reads were collapsed and filtered to measure the absolute abundance of every unique TCRbeta CDR3 rearrangement. For each sample, productive Simpson clonality was calculated as the square root of Simpson's diversity index across productive rearrangements. As stored in TCRdb, this immuneACCESS dataset retains in-frame rearrangements with V and J assigned. A fraction of the clones does not appear; measured against another copy, unresolved V genes explain less than half of the discrepancy, and the remainder lacks a known reason. The V and J calls and clone size were taken over from that table, and D and trimming were inferred from the DNA. A total of under 250,000 clones appear in this sample, 85% of them only once. The ten most abundant clones make up under 2.5% of the sample.

The sequence links TRBV5-1 to TRBJ2-1; 9 central bases correspond to TRBD1. The sequencing input was peripheral blood. The sequence derives from a woman in her seventies with COVID-19, enrolled during active disease. The CDR3 in this case is CASSSGQGRLNEQFF. The DNA sequence is as follows: TGCGCCAGCAGCTCAGGACAGGGGCGCCTAAATGAGCAGTTCTTC.